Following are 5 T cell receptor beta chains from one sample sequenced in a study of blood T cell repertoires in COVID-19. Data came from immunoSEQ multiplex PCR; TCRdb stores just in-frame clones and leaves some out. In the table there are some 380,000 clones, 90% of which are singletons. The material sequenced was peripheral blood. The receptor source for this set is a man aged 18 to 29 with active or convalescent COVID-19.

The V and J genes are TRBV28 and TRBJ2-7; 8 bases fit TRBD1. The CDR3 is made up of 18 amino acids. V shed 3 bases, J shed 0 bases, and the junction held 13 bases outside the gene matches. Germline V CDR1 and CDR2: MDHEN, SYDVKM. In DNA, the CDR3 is TGTGCCAGCAGTTTTGGGGCAGGGGGCTTCCATCGCTCCTACGAGCAGTACTTC. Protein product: CASSFGAGGFHRSYEQYF. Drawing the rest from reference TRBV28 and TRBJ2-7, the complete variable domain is DVKVTQSSRYLVKRTGEKVFLECVQDMDHENMFWYRQDPGLGLRLIYFSYDVKMKEKGDIPEGYSVSREKKERFSLILESASTNQTSMYLCASSFGAGGFHRSYEQYFGPGTRLTVT.

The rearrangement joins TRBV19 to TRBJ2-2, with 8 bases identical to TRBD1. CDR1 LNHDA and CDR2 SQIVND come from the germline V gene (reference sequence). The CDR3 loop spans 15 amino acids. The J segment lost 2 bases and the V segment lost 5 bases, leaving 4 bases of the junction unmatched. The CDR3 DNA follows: TGTGCCAGTAGTGTCGGACAGGGCAACACCGGGGAGCTGTTTTTT. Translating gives CASSVGQGNTGELFF.

In DNA, the CDR3 is TGTGCCAGCCCTCCTCAGCCCCAGCATTTT. Protein product: CASPPQPQHF. V usage is TRBV11-3 and J usage is TRBJ1-5, with D hard to call. V lost 8 bases to trimming and J lost 6 bases, with 5 bases between them. The CDR3 extends over 10 amino acids. CDR1 SGHNT and CDR2 YENEEA come from the germline V gene.

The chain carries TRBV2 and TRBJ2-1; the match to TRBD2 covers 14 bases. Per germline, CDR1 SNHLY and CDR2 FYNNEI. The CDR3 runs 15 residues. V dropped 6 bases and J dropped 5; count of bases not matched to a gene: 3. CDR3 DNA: TGTGCCAGCAGGGGGACTAGCGGGAGCCACAATGAGCAGTTCTTC. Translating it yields CASRGTSGSHNEQFF.

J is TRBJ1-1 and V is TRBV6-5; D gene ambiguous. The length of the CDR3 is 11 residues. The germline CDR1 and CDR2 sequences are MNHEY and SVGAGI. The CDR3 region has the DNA TGTCTGACTGTTTTGAACACTGAAGCTTTCTTT. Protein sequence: CLTVLNTEAFF.